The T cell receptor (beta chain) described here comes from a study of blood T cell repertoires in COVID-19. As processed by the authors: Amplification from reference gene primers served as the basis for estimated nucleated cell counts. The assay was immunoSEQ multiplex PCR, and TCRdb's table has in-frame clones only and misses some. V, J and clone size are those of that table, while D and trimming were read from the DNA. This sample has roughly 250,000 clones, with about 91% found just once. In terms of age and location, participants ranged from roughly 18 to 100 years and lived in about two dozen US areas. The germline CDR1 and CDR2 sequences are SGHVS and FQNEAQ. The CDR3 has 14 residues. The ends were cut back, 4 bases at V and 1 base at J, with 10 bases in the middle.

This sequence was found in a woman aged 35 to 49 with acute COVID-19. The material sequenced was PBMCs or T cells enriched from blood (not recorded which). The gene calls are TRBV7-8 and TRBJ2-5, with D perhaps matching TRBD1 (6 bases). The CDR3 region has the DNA TGTGCCAGCAGCTCCAGGGGTTTCCAAGAGACCCAGTACTTC. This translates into CASSSRGFQETQYF.